Below are 18 T cell receptor beta chains sequenced from a single sample in a study of blood T cell repertoires in COVID-19. Sequenced by immunoSEQ multiplex PCR; TCRdb stores in-frame clones only, minus some. The sample lists 160,000 or so clones; over 75% were seen once. Sequenced input: PBMCs or T cells enriched from blood (not recorded which). These receptors were obtained from a woman aged 45-65 years who had recovered from COVID-19.

This clone was recorded once. The rearrangement joins TRBV19 to TRBJ2-1; tentatively, D is TRBD1 (6 bases). V dropped 4 bases and J dropped 4 bases, with 14 bases sitting between them. This CDR3 contains 15 residues. The germline CDR1 and CDR2 sequences are LNHDA and SQIVND (reference sequence). The CDR3 reads CASSNLAGTYNEQFF. CDR3 nucleotides: TGTGCCAGTAGTAACCTAGCAGGGACATACAATGAGCAGTTCTTC.

The V call is TRBV9, the J call TRBJ2-2; the D is unclear. The CDR3 totals 14 residues. Germline assignment: CDR1 SGDLS and CDR2 YYNGEE. V lost 4 bases to trimming and J lost 1 base, with 8 bases between them. CDR3 in amino acids: CASSPQVNTGELFF. DNA of the CDR3: TGTGCCAGCAGCCCCCAGGTGAACACCGGGGAGCTGTTTTTT. Filled out from reference TRBV9 and TRBJ2-2, the complete variable domain reads DSGVTQTPKHLITATGQRVTLRCSPRSGDLSVYWYQQSLDQGLQFLIQYYNGEERAKGNILERFSAQQFPDLHSELNLSSLELGDSALYFCASSPQVNTGELFFGEGSRLTVL.

The chain couples TRBV6-2 or TRBV6-3 to TRBJ2-7; D gene unclear. Germline V gives CDR1 MNHEY, CDR2 SVGEGT. Deletions cut 5 bases from V and 8 bases from J, with 13 bases between. The CDR3 runs 12 residues. The CDR3 is CASSQVGPQQYF. The CDR3 nucleotides read TGTGCCAGCAGTCAGGTCGGTCCGCAGCAGTACTTC.

The V call is TRBV5-1, the J call TRBJ2-2; possible D gene TRBD2, 6 bases. CDR3 length equals 17 residues. Germline assignment: CDR1 SGHRS and CDR2 YFSETQ. Between the trimmed V and J ends, which lost 5 bases and 1 base, there was a span of 18 bases. The CDR3: CASRTRGGLLNTGELFF. DNA of the CDR3: TGCGCCAGCAGAACCCGGGGAGGTCTCCTGAACACCGGGGAGCTGTTTTTT.

This clone has just one count. The rearrangement uses TRBV12-5 and TRBJ2-3; D is perhaps TRBD2 (6 bases). The germline CDR1 and CDR2 sequences are LGHNT and FRNRAP. CDR3 length equals 18 residues. V was cut by 1 base and J by 2 bases, with 19 bases left in between. The CDR3 sequence: CASGLALGGMGATDTQYF. The CDR3 DNA reads TGTGCTAGTGGTTTGGCCTTGGGGGGTATGGGAGCCACAGATACGCAGTATTTT.

This clone has only one observation. The chain joins TRBV7-2 to TRBJ1-2, with 7 bases matching TRBD1. Trimming took 4 bases from V and 0 from J; bases not matched to a gene: 5. Germline V gene data show CDR1 as SGHTA and CDR2 as FQGNSA. The CDR3 spans 15 residues. CDR3 sequence (DNA): TGTGCCAGCAGCTCCCGACAGGGCCCTAACTATGGCTACACCTTC. Residues: CASSSRQGPNYGYTF. Full variable domain (outside the CDR3, taken from reference TRBV7-2 and TRBJ1-2): GAGVSQSPSNKVTEKGKDVELRCDPISGHTALYWYRQSLGQGLEFLIYFQGNSAPDKSGLPSDRFSAERTGGSVSTLTIQRTQQEDSAVYLCASSSRQGPNYGYTFGSGTRLTVV.

The chain links TRBV5-1 to TRBJ2-7; TRBD2 aligns across 9 bases. Looked up from germline, CDR1 is SGHRS and CDR2 is YFSETQ. The CDR3 loop spans 18 amino acids. V lost 0 bases to trimming and J lost 1 base; unmatched junction nucleotides: 11. The CDR3 nucleotides read TGCGCCAGCAGCTTGGCGGGTTTTGCGGGGGGGCGGTCCTACGAGCAGTACTTC. Translation: CASSLAGFAGGRSYEQYF.

The V call is TRBV6-5, the J call TRBJ2-1; 11 bases align to TRBD2. The CDR3 sequence is 15 residues long. With 4 bases clipped from V and 3 bases from J, the junction kept 2 bases outside the gene matches. Germline values: CDR1 MNHEY, CDR2 SVGAGI. Written as DNA, the CDR3 is TGTGCCAGCAGTTTAGCGGGGGGGGACTACAATGAGCAGTTCTTC. Translation: CASSLAGGDYNEQFF.

This clone was detected only once. This chain uses TRBV10-3 with TRBJ2-6; no firm D call. Deletions cut 6 bases from V and 3 bases from J, with 6 bases between. The CDR3 is 13 amino acids. The germline V gene encodes CDR1 ENHRY and CDR2 SYGVKD. CDR3 sequence reads: CAIRIGGANVLTF. CDR3 DNA sequence: TGTGCCATCAGGATCGGTGGGGCCAACGTCCTGACTTTC.

This sequence joins TRBV18 and TRBJ1-5; D perhaps matches TRBD1 (6 bases). This CDR3 region has 14 residues. V lost 3 bases and J lost 6, with 12 bases in between. Per the germline V gene, CDR1 is KGHSH and CDR2 is LQKENI. The CDR3 DNA is TGTGCCAGCTCACCGTCACAGGGAGTTCAGCCCCAGCATTTT. It specifies CASSPSQGVQPQHF.

The chain combines TRBV7-7 with TRBJ2-3, with TRBD2 matching over 11 bases. With 5 bases clipped from V and 3 bases from J, the junction kept 4 bases outside the gene matches. Germline CDR1 reads SSHAT; CDR2 reads FNYEAQ (reference sequence). The CDR3 has 15 amino acids. The CDR3 DNA is TGTGCCAGCAGCACGGGACTAGCGGCTACAGATACGCAGTATTTT. This codes for CASSTGLAATDTQYF.

This sequence joins TRBV5-4 and TRBJ2-1; D remains ambiguous. Looked up from germline, CDR1 is SGHNT and CDR2 is YYREEE (reference sequence). This CDR3 spans 15 amino acids. Trimming removed 7 bases from V and 7 bases from J, with 21 bases in between. The CDR3 sequence: CASRLTAWSENEQFF. CDR3 in DNA: TGTGCCAGCCGCCTGACGGCATGGAGTGAAAATGAGCAGTTCTTC. The full variable domain, with the rest looked up from reference TRBV5-4 and TRBJ2-1, is ETGVTQSPTHLIKTRGQQVTLRCSSQSGHNTVSWYQQALGQGPQFIFQYYREEENGRGNFPPRFSGLQFPNYSSELNVNALELDDSALYLCASRLTAWSENEQFFGPGTRLTVL.

This rearrangement joins TRBV7-9 to TRBJ2-3, with unresolved D. V lost 7 bases and J lost 1, with 6 bases in between. The CDR3 spans 12 residues. CDR1 SEHNR and CDR2 FQNEAQ come from the germline V gene (reference sequence). CDR3 region: CASTPGTDTQYF. CDR3 nucleotides: TGTGCCAGCACGCCGGGCACAGATACGCAGTATTTT.

The chain couples TRBV12-5 to TRBJ1-2; D perhaps matches TRBD1 (6 bases). From germline, CDR1 is LGHNT and CDR2 FRNRAP. This CDR3 comprises 13 residues. Trimming removed 5 bases from V and 1 base from J, with 8 bases in between. CDR3 loop: CASGQQGNYGYTF. DNA of the CDR3: TGTGCTAGTGGTCAACAGGGTAACTATGGCTACACCTTC.

The chain joins TRBV6-5 to TRBJ2-5; 8 positions match TRBD2. The CDR3 is made up of 16 amino acids. Germline-derived CDR1 and CDR2 are MNHEY and SVGAGI. The V segment lost 2 bases and the J segment 0 bases; nucleotides outside the gene matches: 5. The CDR3 DNA reads TGTGCCAGCAGTTACGGGCGCGGGGGGAACCAAGAGACCCAGTACTTC. Amino acids: CASSYGRGGNQETQYF.

In this sample, this clone turned up once. This rearrangement joins TRBV7-2 to TRBJ2-4; D is possibly TRBD1 (5 bases). From germline, CDR1 is SGHTA and CDR2 FQGNSA. The V and J ends lost 5 bases and 2 bases respectively, with 10 bases between them. The CDR3 runs 14 residues. The CDR3 protein is CASSPGLSKNIQYF. CDR3 nucleotide sequence: TGTGCCAGCAGCCCAGGGTTGTCCAAAAACATTCAGTACTTC.

This clone was observed a handful of times. CDR3 nucleotides: TGTGCCAGCAGCCCTACGGGAAGCGAGCAGTACTTC. Its protein product is CASSPTGSEQYF. The rearrangement joins TRBV3-1 (or the pseudogene TRBV3-2) to TRBJ2-7, with TRBD2 as a possible D gene (5 bases). The CDR3 extends over 12 amino acids. V lost 4 bases and J 6 bases, leaving 10 bases between the germline ends. Germline values: CDR1 LGHDT, CDR2 YNNKEL (reference sequence).

Here the CDR3 DNA reads TGCGCCAGCAGCCAAGATGGGACTAGCTCAGAGACCCAGTACTTC. Amino acid sequence: CASSQDGTSSETQYF. The chain employs TRBV4-1 and TRBJ2-5; 9 nucleotides agree with TRBD2. Germline V gene lookup returns CDR1 MGHRA and CDR2 YSYEKL. The CDR3 runs 15 residues. V dropped 0 bases and J dropped 4; count of bases not matched to a gene: 3.